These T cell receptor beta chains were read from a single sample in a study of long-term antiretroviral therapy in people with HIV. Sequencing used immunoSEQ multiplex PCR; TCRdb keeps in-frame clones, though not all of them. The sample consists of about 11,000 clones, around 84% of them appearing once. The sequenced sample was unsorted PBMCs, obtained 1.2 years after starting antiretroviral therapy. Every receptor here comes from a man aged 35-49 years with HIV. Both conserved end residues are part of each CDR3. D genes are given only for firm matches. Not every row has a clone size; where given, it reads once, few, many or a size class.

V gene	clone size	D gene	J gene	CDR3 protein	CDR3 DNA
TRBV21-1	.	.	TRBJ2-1	CASSKAQKAGGLREQFF	TGTGCCAGCAGCAAAGCGCAAAAGGCGGGGGGACTAAGAGAGCAGTTCTTC
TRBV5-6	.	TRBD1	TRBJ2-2	CASSSGTGTGELFF	TGTGCCAGCAGTTCCGGGACAGGGACCGGGGAGCTGTTTTTT
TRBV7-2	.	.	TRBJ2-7	CASSLGGLGEQYF	TGTGCCAGCAGCTTAGGGGGCCTCGGCGAGCAGTACTTC
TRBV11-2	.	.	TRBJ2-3	CASSLDGGRADTQYF	TGTGCCAGCAGCTTAGATGGAGGACGGGCAGATACGCAGTATTTT
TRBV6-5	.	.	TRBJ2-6	CASSYSGGSGANVLTF	TGTGCCAGCAGTTACTCAGGGGGCTCTGGGGCCAACGTCCTGACTTTC
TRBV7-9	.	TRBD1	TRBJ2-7	CASSLQGAEQYF	TGTGCCAGCAGCCTCCAGGGGGCCGAGCAGTACTTC
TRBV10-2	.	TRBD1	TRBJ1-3	CASLGTGVGNTIYF	TGCGCCAGCCTCGGGACAGGGGTTGGAAACACCATATATTTT
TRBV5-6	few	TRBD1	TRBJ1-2	CASSLVDRAVIYGYTF	TGTGCCAGCAGCTTGGTGGACAGGGCAGTAATCTATGGCTACACCTTC
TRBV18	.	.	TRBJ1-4	CASSPLGLPTNEKLFF	TGTGCCAGCTCACCACTAGGTCTCCCGACTAATGAAAAACTGTTTTTT
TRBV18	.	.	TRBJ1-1	CASSPLQGNTEAFF	TGTGCCAGCTCACCATTACAGGGGAACACTGAAGCTTTCTTT
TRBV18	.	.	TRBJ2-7	CASSPGQSYEQYF	TGTGCCAGCTCACCGGGGCAGTCCTACGAGCAGTACTTC
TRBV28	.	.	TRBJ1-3	CASSFDGFSGNTIYF	TGTGCCAGCAGTTTCGACGGTTTCTCTGGAAACACCATATATTTT
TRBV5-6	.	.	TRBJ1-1	CASSRLGGGEAFF	TGTGCCAGCAGCAGGTTAGGGGGGGGTGAAGCTTTCTTT
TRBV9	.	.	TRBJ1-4	CASSPGGINEKLFF	TGTGCCAGCAGCCCCGGAGGGATTAATGAAAAACTGTTTTTT
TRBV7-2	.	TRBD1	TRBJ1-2	CASSLTGENGYTF	TGTGCCAGCAGCTTAACAGGGGAAAACGGCTACACCTTC
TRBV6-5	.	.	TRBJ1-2	CASSYSIQGEYGYTF	TGTGCCAGCAGTTACTCGATCCAGGGCGAGTATGGCTACACCTTC
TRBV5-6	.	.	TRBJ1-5	CASSLRPVAQPQHF	TGTGCCAGCAGCTTGAGGCCAGTCGCTCAGCCCCAGCATTTT
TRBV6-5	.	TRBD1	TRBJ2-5	CASSYSRGRGQETQYF	TGTGCCAGCAGTTACTCCAGAGGCAGGGGGCAAGAGACCCAGTACTTC
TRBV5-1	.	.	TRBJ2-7	CASSLGGAGKDYEQYF	TGCGCCAGCAGCTTGGGGGGGGCAGGCAAAGACTACGAGCAGTACTTC
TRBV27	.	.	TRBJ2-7	CASKGAHEQYF	TGTGCCAGCAAAGGGGCCCACGAGCAGTACTTC
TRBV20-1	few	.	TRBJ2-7	CSAGYEQYF	TGCAGTGCTGGTTACGAGCAGTACTTC
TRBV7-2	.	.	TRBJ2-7	CASSAGFIYEQYF	TGTGCCAGCAGCGCTGGTTTCATCTACGAGCAGTACTTC
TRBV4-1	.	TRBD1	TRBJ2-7	CASSHTGTDFFYEQYF	TGCGCCAGCAGCCATACCGGGACAGACTTTTTTTACGAGCAGTACTTC
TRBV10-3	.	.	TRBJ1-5	CAISEIRTVNQPQHF	TGTGCCATCAGTGAAATTAGGACAGTCAATCAGCCCCAGCATTTT
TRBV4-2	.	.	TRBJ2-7	CASSRLRGTSYEQYF	TGTGCCAGCAGCCGACTAAGGGGGACATCCTACGAGCAGTACTTC
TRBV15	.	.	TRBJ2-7	CATSRDRSEQYF	TGTGCCACCAGCAGAGATAGGTCAGAGCAGTACTTC
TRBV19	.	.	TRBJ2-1	CASSIRGSYNEQFF	TGTGCCAGTAGTATCAGAGGGTCCTACAATGAGCAGTTCTTC
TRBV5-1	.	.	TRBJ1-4	CASSRQDPHEKLFF	TGCGCCAGCAGCCGACAGGACCCTCATGAAAAACTGTTTTTT
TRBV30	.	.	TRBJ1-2	CAWSGGAEVYGYTF	TGTGCCTGGAGTGGAGGGGCGGAAGTATATGGCTACACCTTC
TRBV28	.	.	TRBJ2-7	CASRSYEQYF	TGTGCCAGCCGGTCCTACGAGCAGTACTTC
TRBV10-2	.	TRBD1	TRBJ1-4	CASSEPGQGGEKLFF	TGCGCCAGCAGTGAGCCCGGACAGGGAGGCGAAAAACTGTTTTTT
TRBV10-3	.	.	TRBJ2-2	CAISVGENTGELFF	TGTGCCATCAGTGTTGGCGAAAACACCGGGGAGCTGTTTTTT
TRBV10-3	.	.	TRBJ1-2	CATGQNYGYTF	TGTGCCACCGGACAAAACTATGGCTACACCTTC
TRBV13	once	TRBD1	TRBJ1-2	CASSGGQGDGYTF	TGTGCCAGCAGCGGGGGACAGGGGGATGGCTACACCTTC
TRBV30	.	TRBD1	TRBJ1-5	CAWGQETGQPQHF	TGTGCCTGGGGACAGGAAACGGGTCAGCCCCAGCATTTT
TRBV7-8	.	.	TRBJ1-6	CASSLARDSPLHF	TGTGCCAGCAGCTTAGCCAGGGATTCACCCCTCCACTTT
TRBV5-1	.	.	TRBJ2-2	CASSLWESHLTGELFF	TGCGCCAGCAGCTTGTGGGAGTCTCACCTCACCGGGGAGCTGTTTTTT
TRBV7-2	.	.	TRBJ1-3	CASSLAGDIGNTIYF	TGTGCCAGCAGCTTAGCTGGGGACATTGGAAACACCATATATTTT
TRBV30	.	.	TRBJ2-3	CAWSVPHYTDTQYF	TGTGCCTGGAGTGTTCCTCATTACACAGATACGCAGTATTTT
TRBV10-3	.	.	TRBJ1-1	CAITNKNTEAFF	TGTGCCATCACCAACAAGAACACTGAAGCTTTCTTT
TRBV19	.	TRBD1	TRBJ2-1	CASSRQGGNEQFF	TGTGCCAGTAGCCGACAGGGTGGAAATGAGCAGTTCTTC
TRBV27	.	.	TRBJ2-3	CASSLGTTQYF	TGTGCCAGCAGTTTAGGAACCACGCAGTATTTT
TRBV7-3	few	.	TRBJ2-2	CASSLDQAGELFF	TGTGCCAGCAGCTTAGACCAGGCCGGGGAGCTGTTTTTT
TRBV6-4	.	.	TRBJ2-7	CASSASKRGYEQYF	TGTGCCAGCAGTGCCTCTAAAAGGGGCTACGAGCAGTACTTC
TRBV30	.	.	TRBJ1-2	CAWSVGVGDGYTF	TGTGCCTGGAGTGTCGGTGTCGGGGATGGCTACACCTTC
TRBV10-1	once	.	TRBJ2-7	CASSESGVVYEQYF	TGCGCCAGCAGTGAGTCGGGGGTAGTCTACGAGCAGTACTTC
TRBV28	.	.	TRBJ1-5	CASMPGGNQPQHF	TGTGCCAGCATGCCCGGGGGTAATCAGCCCCAGCATTTT
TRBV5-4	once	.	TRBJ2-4	CASSLEEGIAKNIQYF	TGTGCCAGCAGCTTGGAGGAGGGGATAGCCAAAAACATTCAGTACTTC
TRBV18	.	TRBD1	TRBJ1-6	CASSLGTGSNSPLHF	TGTGCCAGCTCGCTGGGGACAGGGAGTAATTCACCCCTCCACTTT
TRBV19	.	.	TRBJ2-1	CASIAGDPGSNEQFF	TGTGCCAGTATCGCCGGGGACCCGGGCTCCAATGAGCAGTTCTTC
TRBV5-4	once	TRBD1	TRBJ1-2	CASSPKQGNFGYTF	TGTGCCAGCAGCCCGAAACAGGGGAACTTTGGCTACACCTTC
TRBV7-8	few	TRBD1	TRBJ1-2	CASSPGQSNYGYTF	TGTGCCAGCAGCCCGGGACAGTCCAACTATGGCTACACCTTC
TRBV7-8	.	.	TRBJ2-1	CASSPTYSGLSNEQFF	TGTGCCAGCAGCCCGACCTACTCAGGGTTGAGCAATGAGCAGTTCTTC
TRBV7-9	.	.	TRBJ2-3	CASSSVQPSYTQYF	TGTGCCAGCAGCTCGGTGCAGCCGTCGTATACGCAGTATTTT
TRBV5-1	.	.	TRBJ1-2	CASSPVRDNHGYTF	TGCGCCAGCAGCCCGGTCCGGGACAACCATGGCTACACCTTC